The T cell receptor (delta chain) under discussion was sequenced for a study of gammadelta T cells in human blood (dated by TCRdb to the early 2020s). Overall results and qualifications from the work: According to the study, polyclonal expansion of innate gamma-delta T cells right after birth appeared to be driven by microbial exposure.

On this clone: Its antigen has not been determined. This sequence is one base from a far larger clone and is likely a read error.

Receptors were amplified or captured by RT-PCR. Sequencing took place on an Illumina MiSeq. TCRdb called clones from the public reads with CATT, and repeated DNA sequences were later combined into one row. Here the sample has approximately 710 delta-chain clones; around a third occur a single time. 20% of the sample goes to the ten largest clones. Compared with germline, V lacks 4 bases and J lacks 3 bases; bases without a gene match: 14. Reading from cysteine to phenylalanine, the CDR3 counts 17 amino acids. Solely the CDR3 DNA is kept, with 51 bases framed from the first base. The germline V gene encodes CDR1 GEAIGNYY and CDR2 EKD.

The chain joins TRDV2 to TRDJ1; 9 bases in between match TRDD3. Here the J gene was assigned by germline matching of the DNA, as TCRdb has none. The specimen sequenced was Vgamma9Vdelta2 gamma-delta T cells from infant blood. This receptor was taken from a human donor. This receptor carries the CDR3 CACEGMYWGTRADKLIF. The DNA reads as follows: TGTGCCTGTGAGGGAATGTACTGGGGGACACGCGCCGATAAACTCATCTTT.